Listed here is a single T cell receptor beta chain. Its antigen is currently unknown. CDR3 length: 16 amino acids. Germline V CDR1 and CDR2: MNHEY, SVGAGI. The V and J ends lost 5 bases and 2 bases, in that order; junction bases with no gene match: 9. The sample is drawn from a study of T-cell memory formation after mild COVID-19. Study summary: Most TCR clusters belonged to a single donor.

UMIs and sample barcodes were carried by the TCR alpha and TCR beta cDNA libraries that 5'RACE produced using constant-segment primers. From the 5' RACE reads, TCRdb called clonotypes with MiXCR, one entry per CDR3 protein. The data hold about 350,000 distinct CDR3 sequences, with 25% to 30% observed a single time. Study outcomes and limitations: A subset of responding clones appeared in pre-infection memory, suggesting cross-reactive memory joined. Contracting CD4+ clones were located mainly in CM and EM, and CD8+ clones in EMRA.

The chain carries TRBV6-5 and TRBJ1-1; TRBD1 matches at 9 bases. The material sequenced was PBMCs or a T cell subset sorted from them (not recorded which). The clonotype comes from an adult woman who had mild COVID-19 (a few samples of this study predate the infection). Cell type and time point are not known. Written as DNA, the CDR3 is TGTGCCAGCAGTAACCGGGACAGGGACGGTAACACTGAAGCTTTCTTT. Its protein is CASSNRDRDGNTEAFF.